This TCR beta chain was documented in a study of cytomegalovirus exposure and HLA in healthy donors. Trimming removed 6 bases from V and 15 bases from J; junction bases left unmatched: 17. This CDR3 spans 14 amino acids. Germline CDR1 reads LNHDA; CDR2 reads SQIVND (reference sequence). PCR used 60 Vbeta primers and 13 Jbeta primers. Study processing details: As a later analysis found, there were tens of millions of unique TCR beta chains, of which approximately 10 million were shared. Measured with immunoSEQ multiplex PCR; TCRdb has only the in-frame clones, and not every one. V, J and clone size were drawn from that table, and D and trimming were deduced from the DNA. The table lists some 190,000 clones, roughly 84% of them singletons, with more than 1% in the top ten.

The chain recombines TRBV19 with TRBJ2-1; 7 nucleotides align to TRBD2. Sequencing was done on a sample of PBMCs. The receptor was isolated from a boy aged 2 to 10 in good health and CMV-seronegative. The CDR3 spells CASSPLLWEGLAFF. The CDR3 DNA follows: TGTGCCAGTAGCCCCCTCTTATGGGAGGGTTTGGCGTTCTTC.